This is a list of T cell receptor beta chains from one sample in a study of beta chain features in type 1 diabetes. Here immunoSEQ multiplex PCR was the method, and the copy in TCRdb shows in-frame clones only, minus some. Found here are about 23,000 clones, 50% to 60% of them singletons; the top ten hold 0.37%. The sample comprised stem cell memory CD4+ T cells from blood. Every receptor here comes from a young man with type 1 diabetes. The CDR3 runs from the conserved cysteine through the conserved F or W. D genes are given only for firm matches. A row's size may be missing; if present it is once, few, many or a size class.

>TRBD2|.|TRBV27|TRBJ2-1
CATRRHTGGAGYNEQFF
TGTGCCACCCGAAGGCATACGGGAGGGGCTGGATACAATGAGCAGTTCTTC
>TRBD1|.|TRBV28|TRBJ2-6
CASSFSPGGAGANVLTF
TGTGCCAGCAGTTTTTCCCCAGGGGGTGCCGGGGCCAACGTCCTGACTTTC
>TRBD1|.|TRBV7-9|TRBJ2-7
CASSTAGTGHYEQYF
TGTGCCAGCAGCACCGCCGGGACAGGACATTACGAGCAGTACTTC
>TRBD2|.|TRBV10-3|TRBJ2-1
CAISPGLAGGGEQFF
TGTGCCATCAGCCCGGGACTAGCGGGAGGTGGTGAGCAGTTCTTC
>.|few|TRBV14|TRBJ2-2
CASAKNTGELFF
TGTGCCAGCGCGAAAAACACCGGGGAGCTGTTTTTT
>.|.|TRBV6-1|TRBJ2-7
CASSEGAGANYEQYF
TGTGCCAGCAGTGAAGGGGCGGGGGCTAACTACGAGCAGTACTTC
>TRBD2|.|TRBV5-1|TRBJ2-1
CASSWALAGVNEQFF
TGCGCCAGCAGTTGGGCCCTAGCGGGAGTCAATGAGCAGTTCTTC
>TRBD2|few|TRBV14|TRBJ2-3
CASSLGLAGLGSTDTQYF
TGTGCCAGCAGCTTAGGACTAGCGGGACTCGGCTCCACAGATACGCAGTATTTT
>.|.|TRBV5-5|TRBJ1-2
CASSLGFQGNYGYTF
TGTGCCAGCAGCTTGGGGTTCCAGGGTAACTATGGCTACACCTTC
>.|.|TRBV30|TRBJ2-2
CAWSYRPGTGELFF
TGTGCCTGGAGTTACAGGCCGGGTACGGGGGAGCTGTTTTTT
>TRBD2|few|TRBV29-1|TRBJ2-7
CSVGLAATYEQYF
TGCAGCGTTGGACTAGCGGCAACCTACGAGCAGTACTTC
>.|.|TRBV19|TRBJ1-5
CASSIAGISNQPQHF
TGTGCCAGTAGTATTGCGGGGATAAGCAATCAGCCCCAGCATTTT
>TRBD2|few|TRBV29-1|TRBJ2-1
CSVEGGGLAGGYNEQFF
TGCAGCGTTGAAGGTGGGGGACTAGCGGGGGGTTACAATGAGCAGTTCTTC
>TRBD2|.|TRBV15|TRBJ2-3
CATSPHRSSGMGDTQYF
TGTGCCACCAGCCCCCACCGATCGAGCGGGATGGGAGATACGCAGTATTTT
>TRBD1|.|TRBV10-1|TRBJ2-7
CASSEGPTGSGEQYF
TGCGCCAGCAGTGAGGGACCGACAGGGTCGGGGGAGCAGTACTTC
>.|.|TRBV25-1|TRBJ2-3
CASSEYSGIGTDTQYF
TGTGCCAGCAGTGAATATTCCGGGATCGGTACAGATACGCAGTATTTT
>.|.|TRBV2|TRBJ2-5
CASSAEKAEEETQYF
TGTGCCAGCAGTGCCGAGAAAGCCGAGGAAGAGACCCAGTACTTC
>TRBD2|.|TRBV27|TRBJ2-3
CASSLLAGAARGTDTQYF
TGTGCCAGCAGTTTACTAGCGGGGGCCGCCCGCGGCACAGATACGCAGTATTTT
>.|.|TRBV30|TRBJ1-1
CAWSHGSRTAAFF
TGTGCCTGGAGTCATGGCAGCCGGACTGCCGCTTTCTTT
>.|.|TRBV6-6|TRBJ1-4
CASSSPSEKLFF
TGTGCCAGCAGTAGCCCGAGTGAAAAACTGTTTTTT
>TRBD1|.|TRBV4-2|TRBJ1-2
CASSQGDREAYGYTF
TGTGCCAGCAGCCAAGGGGACAGGGAAGCCTATGGCTACACCTTC
>TRBD1|.|TRBV16|TRBJ1-4
CASSRGTGGEKLFF
TGTGCCAGCAGCCGAGGGACAGGGGGTGAAAAACTGTTTTTT
>TRBD1|.|TRBV28|TRBJ2-2
CARRTGVITGELFF
TGTGCCAGGAGGACAGGGGTGATCACCGGGGAGCTGTTTTTT
>.|few|TRBV18|TRBJ2-1
CASSPSTGSAGDEQFF
TGTGCCAGCTCACCTTCTACGGGATCTGCAGGTGATGAGCAGTTCTTC
>TRBD2|.|TRBV27|TRBJ2-7
CASSLKGLSTYEQYF
TGTGCCAGCAGTTTAAAGGGACTATCTACCTACGAGCAGTACTTC